A single T cell receptor beta chain is shown here with its context. Authors' data handling: Scientists estimated how many nucleated cells there were by amplifying reference gene primers. Clones were sequenced by immunoSEQ multiplex PCR, and TCRdb holds only the in-frame ones, with some missing. The DNA was the basis for D and trimming; V, J and clone size are from that table. Among tens of thousands of clones listed, more than 75% were seen once. This record comes from a study of blood T cell repertoires in COVID-19. Across the whole study: T cells, B-cell-depleted T cells, or PBMCs supplied cDNA or gDNA.

There are 15 residues in the CDR3. V was cut by 4 bases and J by 2 bases, with 15 bases left in between. Germline V gives CDR1 SGHNT, CDR2 YYREEE (reference sequence). The chain carries TRBV5-4 and TRBJ1-1, with unresolved D. The clonotype comes from a woman aged 60-70 years with acute or convalescent COVID-19. The sequenced material came from peripheral blood. The CDR3 nucleotides are TGTGCCAGCAGCCCCCCCGGAGACGGTAACACTGAAGCTTTCTTT. Its protein is CASSPPGDGNTEAFF.